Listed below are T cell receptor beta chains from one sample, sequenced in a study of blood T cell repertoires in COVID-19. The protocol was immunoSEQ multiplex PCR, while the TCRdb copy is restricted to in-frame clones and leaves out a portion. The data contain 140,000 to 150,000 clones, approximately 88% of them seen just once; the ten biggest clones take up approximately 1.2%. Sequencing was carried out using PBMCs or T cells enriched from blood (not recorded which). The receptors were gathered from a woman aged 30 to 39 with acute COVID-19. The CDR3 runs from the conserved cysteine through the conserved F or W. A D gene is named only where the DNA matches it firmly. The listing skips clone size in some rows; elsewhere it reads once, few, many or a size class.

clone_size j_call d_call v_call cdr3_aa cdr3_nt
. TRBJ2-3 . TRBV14 CASSLLQGRGADTQYF TGTGCCAGCAGCCTCCTACAGGGCAGGGGAGCAGATACGCAGTATTTT
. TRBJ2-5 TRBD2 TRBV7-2 CASAALREGTQYF TGTGCCAGCGCAGCTCTGCGGGAGGGGACCCAGTACTTC
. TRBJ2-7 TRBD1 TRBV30 CAWTDRVVREQYF TGTGCCTGGACCGACAGGGTGGTGCGCGAGCAGTACTTC
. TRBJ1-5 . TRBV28 CASSFLRPGDQPQHF TGTGCCAGCAGTTTCCTCCGCCCCGGAGATCAGCCCCAGCATTTT
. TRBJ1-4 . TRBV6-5 CASSKQGQWEKLFF TGTGCCAGCAGTAAACAGGGTCAATGGGAAAAACTGTTTTTT
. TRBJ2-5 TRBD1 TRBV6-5 CASSDSSGTAETQYF TGTGCCAGCAGTGACTCATCCGGGACAGCAGAGACCCAGTACTTC
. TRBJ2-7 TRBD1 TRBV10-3 CAISAGTGNYEQYF TGTGCCATCAGTGCCGGGACAGGGAACTACGAGCAGTACTTC
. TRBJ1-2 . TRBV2 CASSARSPFNYGYTF TGTGCCAGCAGTGCCAGATCCCCGTTTAACTATGGCTACACCTTC
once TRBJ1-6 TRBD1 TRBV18 CASSVQGGTYNSPLHF TGTGCCAGCTCCGTACAGGGGGGAACCTATAATTCACCCCTCCACTTT
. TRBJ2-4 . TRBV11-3 CASSQPGENIQYF TGTGCCAGCAGCCAACCAGGGGAAAACATTCAGTACTTC
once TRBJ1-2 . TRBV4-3 CASSQELGGVNGYTF TGCGCCAGCAGCCAAGAGTTGGGAGGGGTAAATGGCTACACCTTC
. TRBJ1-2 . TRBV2 CASSVQGLEGYTF TGTGCCAGCAGTGTCCAGGGTCTGGAAGGCTACACCTTC
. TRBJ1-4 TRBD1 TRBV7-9 CASSLGQGSNEKLFF TGTGCCAGCAGCTTAGGACAGGGAAGTAATGAAAAACTGTTTTTT
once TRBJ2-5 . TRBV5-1 CASSLQGQETQYF TGCGCCAGCAGCCTGCAGGGTCAAGAGACCCAGTACTTC
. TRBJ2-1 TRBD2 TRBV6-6 CASSLGGTSGSNEQFF TGTGCCAGCAGTCTGGGCGGGACTAGCGGTTCCAATGAGCAGTTCTTC
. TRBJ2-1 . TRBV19 CASRGFGERSYNEQFF TGTGCCAGTAGAGGCTTCGGTGAGCGCTCCTACAATGAGCAGTTCTTC
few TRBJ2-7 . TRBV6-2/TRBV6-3 CASSYAVVEDSYEQYF TGTGCCAGCAGTTATGCCGTGGTGGAGGACTCCTACGAGCAGTACTTC
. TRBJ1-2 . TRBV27 CASSSLDSPYGYTF TGTGCCAGCAGTTCCCTAGACAGTCCCTATGGCTACACCTTC
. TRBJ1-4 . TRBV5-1 CASSSLDRNGEKLFF TGCGCCAGCAGCTCGCTCGACAGGAACGGTGAAAAACTGTTTTTT
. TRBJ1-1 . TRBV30 CAWSPEGPRLEAFF TGTGCCTGGAGCCCCGAGGGTCCTAGACTTGAAGCTTTCTTT
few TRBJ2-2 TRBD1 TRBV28 CASSLGQGNRGELFF TGTGCCAGCAGTTTAGGACAGGGAAATAGGGGGGAGCTGTTTTTT
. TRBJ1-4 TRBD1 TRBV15 CATSRSIAGTGDEKLFF TGTGCCACCAGCAGATCCATAGCCGGGACAGGGGATGAAAAACTGTTTTTT
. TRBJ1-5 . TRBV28 CASSFFGGQPQHF TGTGCCAGCAGTTTCTTCGGAGGGCAGCCCCAGCATTTT
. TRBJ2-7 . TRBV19 CARKTAYYEQYF TGTGCCAGAAAGACAGCGTACTACGAGCAGTACTTC
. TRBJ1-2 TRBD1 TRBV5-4 CASTTGGGQGVSYGYTF TGTGCCAGCACCACTGGTGGGGGTCAGGGGGTTAGCTATGGCTACACCTTC
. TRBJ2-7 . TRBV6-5 CASSYSRSSYEQYF TGTGCCAGCAGTTACAGCCGAAGCTCCTACGAGCAGTACTTC
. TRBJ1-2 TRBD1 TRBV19 CASSRLISPGTGGDGYTF TGTGCCAGTAGTCGTTTAATTTCCCCCGGAACAGGGGGCGATGGCTACACCTTC
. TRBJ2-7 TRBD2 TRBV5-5 CASRGLAGTLANYEQYF TGTGCCAGCAGGGGGCTAGCGGGGACACTAGCCAACTACGAGCAGTACTTC
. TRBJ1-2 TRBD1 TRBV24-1 CATSDHDRGLNGYTF TGTGCCACCAGTGATCATGACAGGGGACTAAATGGCTACACCTTC
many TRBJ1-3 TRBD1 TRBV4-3 CASSQIQGASGNTIYF TGCGCCAGCAGCCAAATACAGGGGGCAAGTGGAAACACCATATATTTT
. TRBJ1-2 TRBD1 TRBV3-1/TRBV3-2 CASSQGRQGGPTRIISDGYTF TGTGCCAGCAGCCAAGGAAGGCAGGGGGGCCCGACGCGAATTATTTCGGATGGCTACACCTTC
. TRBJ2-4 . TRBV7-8 CASSHPLHYGSTKNIQYF TGTGCCAGCAGCCACCCCTTACATTACGGGAGTACCAAAAACATTCAGTACTTC
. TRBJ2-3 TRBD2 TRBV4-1 CASSQGAGGPSDTQYF TGCGCCAGCAGCCAAGGAGCGGGAGGGCCTTCTGATACGCAGTATTTT
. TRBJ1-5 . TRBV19 CASCRAGENQPQHF TGTGCCAGTTGTAGGGCAGGGGAAAATCAGCCCCAGCATTTT
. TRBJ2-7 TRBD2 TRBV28 CASRKRLAGTYEQYF TGTGCCAGCAGGAAGCGACTAGCGGGGACCTACGAGCAGTACTTC
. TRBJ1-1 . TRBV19 CASTLGQSMNTEAFF TGTGCCAGTACCTTAGGACAGTCCATGAACACTGAAGCTTTCTTT
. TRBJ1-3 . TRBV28 CASSLSGGRNTIYF TGTGCCAGCAGTTTATCAGGAGGAAGAAACACCATATATTTT
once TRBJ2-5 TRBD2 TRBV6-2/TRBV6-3 CASSYFGGEGRTQYF TGTGCCAGCAGTTACTTTGGCGGGGAGGGACGGACCCAGTACTTC
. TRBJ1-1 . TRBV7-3 CASSTDRETEAFF TGTGCCAGCAGTACGGACAGAGAAACTGAAGCTTTCTTT
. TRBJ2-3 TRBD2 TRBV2 CASSRLAGGTDTQYF TGTGCCAGCAGTAGACTAGCGGGAGGGACAGATACGCAGTATTTT
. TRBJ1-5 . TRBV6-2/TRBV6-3 CASSVERRDSNQPQHF TGTGCCAGCAGTGTAGAGCGGAGGGATAGCAATCAGCCCCAGCATTTT
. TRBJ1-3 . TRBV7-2 CASSLGQSAGNTIYF TGTGCCAGCAGCTTGGGACAATCCGCTGGAAACACCATATATTTT
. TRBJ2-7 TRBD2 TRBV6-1 CASSFKTSGAYEQYF TGTGCCAGCAGTTTCAAGACTAGCGGGGCCTACGAGCAGTACTTC